The 7 T cell receptor beta chains listed next were all sequenced from one sample in a study of T cells in localized non-small cell lung cancer. Profiled with immunoSEQ multiplex PCR; TCRdb holds only in-frame clones, not every one. The sample carries some 1,600 clones, about 36% recorded once. The sample was lung tumor tissue, taken before any cancer treatment. The receptor set was obtained from an older female donor with stage I lung adenocarcinoma.

V gene TRBV9 combines with J gene TRBJ2-7; TRBD1 agrees at 8 bases. This CDR3 comprises 16 residues. CDR1 is SGDLS, CDR2 YYNGEE, per germline. V dropped 3 bases and J dropped 0; count of bases not matched to a gene: 8. The CDR3 here is CASSAGQGSSSYEQYF. The DNA for the CDR3 is TGTGCCAGCAGCGCCGGACAGGGATCGAGCTCCTACGAGCAGTACTTC.

The rearrangement uses TRBV18 and TRBJ1-6; 7 nucleotides align to TRBD1. Germline loops: CDR1 KGHSH, CDR2 LQKENI. V shed 3 bases and J 8 bases; nucleotides not matched to a gene: 7. The CDR3 is 15 amino acids. In nucleotides, the CDR3 is TGTGCCAGCTCACCGCGGGACAGCAGGGATTCACCCCTCCACTTT. This codes for CASSPRDSRDSPLHF. The full variable domain, in which reference TRBV18 and TRBJ1-6 provide the parts outside the CDR3, is NAGVMQNPRHLVRRRGQEARLRCSPMKGHSHVYWYRQLPEEGLKFMVYLQKENIIDESGMPKERFSAEFPKEGPSILRIQQVVRGDSAAYFCASSPRDSRDSPLHFGNGTRLTVT.

The chain joins TRBV11-3 to TRBJ1-5; the D is unclear. Trimming took off 1 base at V and 0 bases at J, with 7 bases between the two ends. The CDR3 runs 15 residues. Germline CDR1 reads SGHNT; CDR2 reads YENEEA. The CDR3 DNA sequence: TGTGCCAGCAGCTTAGTCGGGAATAGCAATCAGCCCCAGCATTTT. Amino acids: CASSLVGNSNQPQHF.

The chain links TRBV9 to TRBJ2-5; TRBD2 aligns across 7 bases. The CDR3 totals 15 residues. J was trimmed by 3 bases and V by 0 bases; bases with no gene match: 5. CDR1 is SGDLS, CDR2 YYNGEE, per germline. For the CDR3, the DNA is TGTGCCAGCAGCGTAGTCCCTAGCGGTAAAGAGACCCAGTACTTC. Translation gives CASSVVPSGKETQYF. Complete variable domain (other parts from reference TRBV9 and TRBJ2-5): DSGVTQTPKHLITATGQRVTLRCSPRSGDLSVYWYQQSLDQGLQFLIQYYNGEERAKGNILERFSAQQFPDLHSELNLSSLELGDSALYFCASSVVPSGKETQYFGPGTRLLVL.

This clone has a handful of counts. V gene TRBV30 combines with J gene TRBJ1-5; the D gene is possibly TRBD1 (5 bases). The CDR3 covers 13 residues. The germline V gene has CDR1 GTSNPN and CDR2 SVGIG (reference sequence). V lost 2 bases and J 5 bases, leaving 10 bases between the germline ends. This chain's CDR3 is CAWSRRGDQPQHF. The CDR3 bases are TGTGCCTGGAGTAGAAGGGGCGATCAGCCCCAGCATTTT.

The chain combines TRBV11-3 with TRBJ2-4, with D perhaps matching TRBD1 (6 bases). The CDR3 length is 14 residues. Trimming cost V 4 bases and J 7 bases, with 14 bases left between them. Germline V gives CDR1 SGHNT, CDR2 YENEEA. Written as DNA, the CDR3 is TGTGCCAGCAGCTCACAGGGCTCCTCTAACATTCAGTACTTC. Translation: CASSSQGSSNIQYF.

The chain uses TRBV19 and TRBJ2-7; TRBD2 matches at 8 bases. The V gene end was trimmed by 1 base and the J gene end by 3 bases; junction bases not matched to a gene: 5. Germline CDR1 reads LNHDA; CDR2 reads SQIVND (reference sequence). The CDR3 contains 15 residues. This chain's CDR3 is CASSIGLATNYEQYF. CDR3 sequence (DNA): TGTGCCAGTAGTATAGGACTAGCGACGAACTACGAGCAGTACTTC.